The clone carrying this T cell receptor (beta chain) has only a few counts. The entry originates in a study of CD8+ T cells in alopecia areata. Treatment described: oral pan-JAK inhibitor, 5-10 mg twice daily. Those with alopecia areata gave lesional scalp punch biopsies and peripheral blood. Sequencing relied on a cDNA template that was reverse transcribed from extracted RNA. Data came from immunoSEQ multiplex PCR; TCRdb stores just in-frame clones and leaves some out. The sample consists of 150,000 to 200,000 clones, around 64% of them appearing once. This receptor was identified in a human donor with alopecia areata. Sequenced here: CD4+ T cells sorted from blood, sampled between weeks 47 and 50, from a patient treated with tofacitinib.

The CDR3 DNA sequence: TGTGCCAGCAGCCCTCAACATAGGGGGGGAACCTACAATGAGCAGTTCTTC. Translated: CASSPQHRGGTYNEQFF. V and J are TRBV11-3 and TRBJ2-1; D is possibly TRBD2 (7 bases). V was trimmed by 5 bases and J by 2 bases, leaving 19 bases between them. Looked up from germline, CDR1 is SGHNT and CDR2 is YENEEA. The CDR3 is 17 amino acids.